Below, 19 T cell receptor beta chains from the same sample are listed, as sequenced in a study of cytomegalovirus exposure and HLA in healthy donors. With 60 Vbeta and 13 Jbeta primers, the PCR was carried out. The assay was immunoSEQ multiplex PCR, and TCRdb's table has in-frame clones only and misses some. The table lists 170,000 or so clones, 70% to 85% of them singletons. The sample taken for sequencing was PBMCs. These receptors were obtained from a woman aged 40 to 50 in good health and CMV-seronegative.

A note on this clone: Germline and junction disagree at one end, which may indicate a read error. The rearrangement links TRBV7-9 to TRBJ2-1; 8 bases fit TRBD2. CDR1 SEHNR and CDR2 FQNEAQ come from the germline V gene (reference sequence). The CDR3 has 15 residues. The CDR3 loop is CSSSSGLGEKPRQFF. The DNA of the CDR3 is TGTTCCAGCAGCTCGGGACTAGGTGAGAAGCCCCGCCAGTTCTTC.

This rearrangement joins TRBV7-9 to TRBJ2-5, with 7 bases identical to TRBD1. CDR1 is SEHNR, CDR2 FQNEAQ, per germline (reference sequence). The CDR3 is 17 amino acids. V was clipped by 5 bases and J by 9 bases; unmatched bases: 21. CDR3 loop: CASSPGRDRGYPKAQYF. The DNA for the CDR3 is TGTGCCAGCAGCCCCGGCCGGGACAGAGGTTACCCCAAGGCCCAGTACTTC.

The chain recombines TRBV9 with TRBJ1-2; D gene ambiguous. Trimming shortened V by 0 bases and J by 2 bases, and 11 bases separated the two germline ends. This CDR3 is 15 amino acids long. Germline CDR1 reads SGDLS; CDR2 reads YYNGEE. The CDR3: CASSVGGMWNYGYTF. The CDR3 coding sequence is TGTGCCAGCAGCGTAGGCGGGATGTGGAACTATGGCTACACCTTC.

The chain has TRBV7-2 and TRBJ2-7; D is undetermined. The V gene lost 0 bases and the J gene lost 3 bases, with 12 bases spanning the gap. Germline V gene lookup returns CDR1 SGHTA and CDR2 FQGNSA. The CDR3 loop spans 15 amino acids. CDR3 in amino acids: CASSLAGQELYEQYF. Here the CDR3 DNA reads TGTGCCAGCAGCTTAGCTGGGCAGGAACTCTACGAGCAGTACTTC.

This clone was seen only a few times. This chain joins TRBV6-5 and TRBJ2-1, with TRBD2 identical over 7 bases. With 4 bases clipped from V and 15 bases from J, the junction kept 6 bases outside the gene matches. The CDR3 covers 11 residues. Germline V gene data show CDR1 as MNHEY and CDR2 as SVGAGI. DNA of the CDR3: TGTGCCAGCAGTTTGGCGGGGGTTCGGTTCTTC. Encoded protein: CASSLAGVRFF.

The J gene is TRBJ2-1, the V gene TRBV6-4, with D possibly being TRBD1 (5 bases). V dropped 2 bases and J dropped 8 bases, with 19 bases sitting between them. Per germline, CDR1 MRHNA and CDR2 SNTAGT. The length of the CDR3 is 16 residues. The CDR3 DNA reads TGTGCCAGCAGTGACAGGGGTAGCAGGATCTTTGATGAGCAGTTCTTC. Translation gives CASSDRGSRIFDEQFF.

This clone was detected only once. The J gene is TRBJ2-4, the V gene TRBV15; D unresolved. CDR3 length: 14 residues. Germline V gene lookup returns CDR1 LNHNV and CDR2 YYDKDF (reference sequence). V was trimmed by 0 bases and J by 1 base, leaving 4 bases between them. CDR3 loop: CATSRDRAKNIQYF. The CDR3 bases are TGTGCCACCAGCAGAGACAGGGCCAAAAACATTCAGTACTTC.

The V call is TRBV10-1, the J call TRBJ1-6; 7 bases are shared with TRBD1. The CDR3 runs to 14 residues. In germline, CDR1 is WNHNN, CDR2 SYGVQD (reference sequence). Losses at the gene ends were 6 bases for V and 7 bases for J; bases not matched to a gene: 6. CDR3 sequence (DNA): TGCGCCAGCAGCAGGGGGACAGCAAATTCACCCCTCCACTTT. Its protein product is CASSRGTANSPLHF.

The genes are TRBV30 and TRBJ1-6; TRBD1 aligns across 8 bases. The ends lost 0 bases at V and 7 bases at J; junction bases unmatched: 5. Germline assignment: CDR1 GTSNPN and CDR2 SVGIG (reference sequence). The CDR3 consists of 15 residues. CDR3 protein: CAWSVERQGNSPLHF. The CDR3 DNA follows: TGTGCCTGGAGTGTAGAGAGACAGGGGAATTCACCCCTCCACTTT.

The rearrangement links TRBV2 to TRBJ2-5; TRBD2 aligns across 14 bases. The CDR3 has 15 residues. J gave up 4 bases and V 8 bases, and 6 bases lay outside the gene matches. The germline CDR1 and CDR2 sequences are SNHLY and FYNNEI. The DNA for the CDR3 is TGTGCCAGCGACGGGACTAGCGGGAGAGGAGAGACCCAGTACTTC. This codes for CASDGTSGRGETQYF.

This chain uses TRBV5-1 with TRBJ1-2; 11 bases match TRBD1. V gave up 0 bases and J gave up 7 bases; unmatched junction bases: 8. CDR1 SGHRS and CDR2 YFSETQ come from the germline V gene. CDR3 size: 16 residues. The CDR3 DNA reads TGCGCCAGCAGCTTGGGGACAGGGGGCGCAGGATCTGGCTACACCTTC. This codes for CASSLGTGGAGSGYTF. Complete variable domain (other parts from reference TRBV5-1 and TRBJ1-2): KAGVTQTPRYLIKTRGQQVTLSCSPISGHRSVSWYQQTPGQGLQFLFEYFSETQRNKGNFPGRFSGRQFSNSRSEMNVSTLELGDSALYLCASSLGTGGAGSGYTFGSGTRLTVV.

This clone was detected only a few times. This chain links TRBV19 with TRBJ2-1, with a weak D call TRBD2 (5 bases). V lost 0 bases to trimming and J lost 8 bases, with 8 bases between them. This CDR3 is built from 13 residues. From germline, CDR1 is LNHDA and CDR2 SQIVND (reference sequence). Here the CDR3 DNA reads TGTGCCAGTAGTATAGAGGCTAGCTATGAGCAGTTCTTC. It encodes CASSIEASYEQFF.

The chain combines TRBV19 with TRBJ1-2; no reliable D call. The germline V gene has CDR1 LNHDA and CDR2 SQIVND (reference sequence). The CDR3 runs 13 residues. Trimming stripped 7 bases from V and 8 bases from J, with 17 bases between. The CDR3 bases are TGTGCCAGTATCTCTTCGAGCGGTAGGGGCTACACCTTC. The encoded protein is CASISSSGRGYTF. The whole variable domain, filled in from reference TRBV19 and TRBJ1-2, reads DGGITQSPKYLFRKEGQNVTLSCEQNLNHDAMYWYRQDPGQGLRLIYYSQIVNDFQKGDIAEGYSVSREKKESFPLTVTSAQKNPTAFYLCASISSSGRGYTFGSGTRLTVV.

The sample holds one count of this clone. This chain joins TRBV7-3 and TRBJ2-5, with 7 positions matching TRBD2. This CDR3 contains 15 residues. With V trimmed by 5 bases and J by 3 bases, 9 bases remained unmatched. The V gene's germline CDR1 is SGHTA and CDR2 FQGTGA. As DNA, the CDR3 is TGTGCCAGCAGCCCTAGGGCTAGCGGAAAAGAGACCCAGTACTTC. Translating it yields CASSPRASGKETQYF.

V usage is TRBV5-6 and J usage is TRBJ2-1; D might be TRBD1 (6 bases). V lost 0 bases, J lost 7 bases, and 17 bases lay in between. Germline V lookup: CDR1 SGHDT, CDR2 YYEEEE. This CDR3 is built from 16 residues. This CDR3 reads CASSLVGQTGKNEQFF. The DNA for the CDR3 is TGTGCCAGCAGCTTGGTAGGTCAAACAGGGAAAAATGAGCAGTTCTTC.

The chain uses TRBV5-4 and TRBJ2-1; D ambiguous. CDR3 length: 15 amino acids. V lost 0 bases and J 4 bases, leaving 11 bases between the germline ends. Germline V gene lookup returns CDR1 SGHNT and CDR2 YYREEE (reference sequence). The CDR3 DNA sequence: TGTGCCAGCAGCTTGGATCCCCTTTCGTACAATGAGCAGTTCTTC. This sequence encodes CASSLDPLSYNEQFF.

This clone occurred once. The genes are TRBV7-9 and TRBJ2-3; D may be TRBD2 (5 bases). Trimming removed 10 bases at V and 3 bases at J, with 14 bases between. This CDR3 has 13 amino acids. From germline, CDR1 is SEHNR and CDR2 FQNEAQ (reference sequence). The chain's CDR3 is CATEEEQTDTQYF. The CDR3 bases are TGTGCCACCGAGGAGGAGCAGACAGATACGCAGTATTTT.

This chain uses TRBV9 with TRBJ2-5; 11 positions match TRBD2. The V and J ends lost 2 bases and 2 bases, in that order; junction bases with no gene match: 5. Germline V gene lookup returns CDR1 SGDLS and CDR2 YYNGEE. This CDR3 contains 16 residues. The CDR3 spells CASSVSGTSGQETQYF. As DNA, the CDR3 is TGTGCCAGCAGCGTCTCTGGGACTAGCGGTCAAGAGACCCAGTACTTC.

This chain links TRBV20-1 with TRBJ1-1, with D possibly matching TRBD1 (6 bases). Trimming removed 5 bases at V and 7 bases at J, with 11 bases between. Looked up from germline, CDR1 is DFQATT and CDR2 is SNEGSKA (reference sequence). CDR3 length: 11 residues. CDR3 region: CSAERGGEAFF. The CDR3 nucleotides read TGCAGTGCTGAAAGAGGGGGTGAAGCTTTCTTT.